Listed below are T cell receptor beta chains from one sample, sequenced in a study of cytomegalovirus exposure and HLA in healthy donors. Clones were sequenced by immunoSEQ multiplex PCR, and TCRdb holds only the in-frame ones, with some missing. Counted here are hundreds of thousands of clones, roughly 90% occurring once; the ten biggest clones make up approximately 0.95%. The source material was PBMCs. The receptors were gathered from a young woman in good health and CMV-seronegative. CDR3s include the opening cysteine and the closing phenylalanine or tryptophan. A D gene is named only where the DNA matches it firmly. The size field is filled for only some rows; it gives once, few, many or a size class.

size,J,V,D,CDR3,DNA
NA,TRBJ2-3,TRBV28,NA,CASTETGAWSTDTQYF,TGTGCCAGCACCGAAACTGGGGCGTGGAGCACAGATACGCAGTATTTT
NA,TRBJ1-4,TRBV19,NA,CASLDSNNEKLFF,TGTGCCAGCCTCGACAGCAATAATGAAAAACTGTTTTTT
NA,TRBJ2-1,TRBV14,TRBD2,CASSQLAGISYNEQFF,TGTGCCAGCAGCCAGCTAGCGGGCATCTCCTACAATGAGCAGTTCTTC
NA,TRBJ2-4,TRBV9,NA,CASSVGVKNIQYF,TGTGCCAGCAGCGTAGGAGTCAAAAACATTCAGTACTTC
few,TRBJ1-5,TRBV28,TRBD1,CASSSRGQPQHF,TGTGCCAGCAGCTCCAGGGGGCAGCCCCAGCATTTT
NA,TRBJ2-1,TRBV5-1,TRBD1,CASSLERDRGIDEQFF,TGCGCCAGCAGCTTGGAACGGGACAGGGGAATCGATGAGCAGTTCTTC
NA,TRBJ1-1,TRBV28,NA,CASSPRRGLSEAFF,TGTGCCAGCAGTCCGAGAAGGGGATTATCTGAAGCTTTCTTT
NA,TRBJ2-7,TRBV5-8,TRBD2,CASSWGLAGTYEQYF,TGTGCCAGCAGCTGGGGACTAGCGGGAACCTACGAGCAGTACTTC
NA,TRBJ2-5,TRBV9,TRBD2,CASSLHSGYQETQYF,TGTGCCAGCAGCCTACATAGCGGGTACCAAGAGACCCAGTACTTC
NA,TRBJ1-1,TRBV9,NA,CASSVGGGLRYTEAFF,TGTGCCAGCAGCGTAGGAGGGGGTTTGAGGTACACTGAAGCTTTCTTT
NA,TRBJ1-2,TRBV4-1,NA,CASSQGETDNYGYTF,TGCGCCAGCAGCCAAGGCGAAACAGACAACTATGGCTACACCTTC
NA,TRBJ1-1,TRBV4-1,TRBD1,CASSQDQGQGAFGNTEAFF,TGCGCCAGCAGCCAAGATCAGGGACAGGGGGCGTTCGGAAACACTGAAGCTTTCTTT
NA,TRBJ2-7,TRBV7-9,TRBD2,CASTPGGYNYEQYF,TGTGCCAGCACCCCCGGGGGGTACAACTACGAGCAGTACTTC
NA,TRBJ1-6,TRBV28,TRBD1,CASSLEGTGRYSPLHF,TGTGCCAGCAGTCTAGAAGGGACAGGACGTTACTCACCCCTCCACTTT
NA,TRBJ2-2,TRBV6-1,TRBD1,CASSEGQGTGELFF,TGTGCCAGCAGTGAAGGACAGGGGACCGGGGAGCTGTTTTTT
once,TRBJ2-2,TRBV28,TRBD1,CASSLTQTGETGELFF,TGTGCCAGCAGCCTCACACAGACAGGGGAAACCGGGGAGCTGTTTTTT
NA,TRBJ2-7,TRBV9,TRBD2,CASSTGLAGVSYEQYF,TGTGCCAGCAGCACGGGACTAGCGGGAGTCTCCTACGAGCAGTACTTC
NA,TRBJ2-7,TRBV5-1,NA,CASSLSRGAEEQYF,TGCGCCAGCAGCTTGTCTCGGGGGGCGGAGGAGCAGTACTTC
once,TRBJ2-1,TRBV9,TRBD2,CASSVGLAGGSSYNEQFF,TGTGCCAGCAGCGTAGGTCTAGCGGGAGGGAGCTCCTACAATGAGCAGTTCTTC
once,TRBJ2-1,TRBV9,NA,CASSPRRGETIEQFF,TGTGCCAGCAGCCCCCGCCGCGGGGAGACGATTGAGCAGTTCTTC
once,TRBJ2-7,TRBV7-8,TRBD2,CASSSRLAGTYEQYF,TGTGCCAGCAGCTCTCGACTAGCGGGAACATACGAGCAGTACTTC
NA,TRBJ1-2,TRBV6-1,NA,CASSLLPYGYTF,TGTGCCAGCAGCCTCCTCCCTTATGGCTACACCTTC
NA,TRBJ2-1,TRBV28,TRBD2,CASLTSGSYNEQFF,TGTGCCAGCCTTACTAGCGGCTCCTACAATGAGCAGTTCTTC
NA,TRBJ1-1,TRBV2,NA,CASTRAGNTEAFF,TGTGCCAGCACGCGGGCCGGGAACACTGAAGCTTTCTTT
NA,TRBJ1-4,TRBV28,NA,CASSLGGGAGEKLFF,TGTGCCAGCAGTTTAGGGGGGGGCGCGGGTGAAAAACTGTTTTTT
NA,TRBJ1-5,TRBV25-1,NA,CASSDRDNQPQHF,TGTGCCAGCAGTGACAGGGACAATCAGCCCCAGCATTTT
NA,TRBJ2-7,TRBV5-4,NA,CASSLWAAPYEQYF,TGTGCCAGCAGCTTGTGGGCAGCCCCCTACGAGCAGTACTTC
once,TRBJ2-7,TRBV18,NA,CASSPPGGGGSDYEQYF,TGTGCCAGCTCACCACCTGGGGGGGGCGGGTCGGACTACGAGCAGTACTTC
NA,TRBJ2-7,TRBV5-1,NA,CASSLGWRDRPYEQYF,TGCGCCAGCAGCTTGGGATGGCGGGACAGACCCTACGAGCAGTACTTC